The TCR beta chain described here comes from a study of CD4 T cells in relation to SARS-CoV-2 and coronaviruses. Background on the study: The HLA restriction of the shared crossreactive spike epitopes was mapped.

Study-wide results and caveats: According to naive versus memory sequencing, detected responses are memory recall, not newly primed. In about 65% of donors, memory CD4+ clonotypes crossrecognized SARS-CoV-2 and at least one common cold coronavirus spike.

Unexposed donor CD4+ T cells date from 2011-2018, before the COVID-19 pandemic. Concerning this clone: Its specificity is not known.

Germline assignment: CDR1 MGHRA and CDR2 YSYEKL. Trimming took 3 bases from V and 2 from J, leaving 7 bases between them. The CDR3 runs to 13 residues. Sequenced by immunoSEQ multiplex PCR; TCRdb stores in-frame clones only, minus some. The data show tens of thousands of clones, 80% to 90% seen once. The sequencing sample was made of memory CD4+ T cells from PBMCs. The receptor comes from a human donor in good health. The genes are TRBV4-1 and TRBJ2-5; a possible D gene is TRBD1 (5 bases). CDR3 loop: CASSQPGQETQYF. The CDR3 DNA follows: TGCGCCAGCAGCCAGCCAGGGCAAGAGACCCAGTACTTC.